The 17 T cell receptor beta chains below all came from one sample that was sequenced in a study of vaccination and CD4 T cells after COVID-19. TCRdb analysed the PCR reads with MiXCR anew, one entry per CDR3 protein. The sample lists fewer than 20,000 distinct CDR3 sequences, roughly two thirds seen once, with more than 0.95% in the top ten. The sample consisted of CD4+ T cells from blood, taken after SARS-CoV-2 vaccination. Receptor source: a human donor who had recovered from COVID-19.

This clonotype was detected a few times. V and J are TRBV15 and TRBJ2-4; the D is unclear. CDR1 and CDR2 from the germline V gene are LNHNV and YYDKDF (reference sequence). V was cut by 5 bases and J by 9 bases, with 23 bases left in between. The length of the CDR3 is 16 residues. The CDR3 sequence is CATSSRSHSLDPIQYF. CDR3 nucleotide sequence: TGTGCCACCAGCTCGCGATCCCATTCTTTGGATCCCATTCAGTACTTC.

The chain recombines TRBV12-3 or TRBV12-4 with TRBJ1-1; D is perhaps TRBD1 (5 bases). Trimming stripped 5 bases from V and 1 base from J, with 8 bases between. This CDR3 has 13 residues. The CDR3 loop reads CASSAQGNTEAFF. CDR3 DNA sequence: TGTGCCAGCAGTGCGCAGGGGAACACTGAAGCTTTCTTT.

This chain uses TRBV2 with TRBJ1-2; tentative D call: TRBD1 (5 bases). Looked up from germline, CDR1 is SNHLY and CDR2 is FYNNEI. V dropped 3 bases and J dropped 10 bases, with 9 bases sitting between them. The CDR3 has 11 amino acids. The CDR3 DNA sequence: TGTGCCAGCAGTGAGAGGGACGTCTACACCTTC. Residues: CASSERDVYTF. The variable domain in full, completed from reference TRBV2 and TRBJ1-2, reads EPEVTQTPSHQVTQMGQEVILRCVPISNHLYFYWYRQILGQKVEFLVSFYNNEISEKSEIFDDQFSVERPDGSNFTLKIRSTKLEDSAMYFCASSERDVYTFGSGTRLTVV.

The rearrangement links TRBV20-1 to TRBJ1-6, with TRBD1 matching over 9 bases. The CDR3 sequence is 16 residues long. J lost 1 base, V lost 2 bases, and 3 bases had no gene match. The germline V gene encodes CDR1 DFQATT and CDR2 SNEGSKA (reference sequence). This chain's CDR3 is CSARTQGASYNSPLHF. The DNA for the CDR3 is TGCAGTGCTAGAACACAGGGGGCTTCCTATAATTCACCCCTCCACTTT.

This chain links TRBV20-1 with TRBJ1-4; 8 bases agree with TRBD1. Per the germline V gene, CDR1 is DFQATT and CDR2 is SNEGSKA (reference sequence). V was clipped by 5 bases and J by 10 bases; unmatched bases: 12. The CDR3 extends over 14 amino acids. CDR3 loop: CSALQGGFHGKLFF. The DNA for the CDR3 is TGCAGTGCTTTACAGGGGGGGTTTCACGGAAAACTGTTTTTT.

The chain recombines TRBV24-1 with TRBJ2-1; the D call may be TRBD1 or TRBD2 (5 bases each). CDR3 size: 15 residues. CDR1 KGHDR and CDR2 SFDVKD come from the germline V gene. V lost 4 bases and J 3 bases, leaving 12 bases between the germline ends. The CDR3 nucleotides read TGTGCCACCAGTGACTGGGACGTAAACTACAATGAGCAGTTCTTC. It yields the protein CATSDWDVNYNEQFF.

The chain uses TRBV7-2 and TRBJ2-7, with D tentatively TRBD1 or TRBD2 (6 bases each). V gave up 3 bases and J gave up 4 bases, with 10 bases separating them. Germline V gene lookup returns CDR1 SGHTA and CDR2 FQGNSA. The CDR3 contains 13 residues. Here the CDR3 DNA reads TGTGCCAGCAGCTTCCGGGGGCCTTACGAGCAGTACTTC. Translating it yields CASSFRGPYEQYF.

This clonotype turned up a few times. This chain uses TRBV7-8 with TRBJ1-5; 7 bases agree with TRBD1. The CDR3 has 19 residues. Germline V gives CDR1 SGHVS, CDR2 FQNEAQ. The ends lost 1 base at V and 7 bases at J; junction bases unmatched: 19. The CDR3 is CASSLGSGTAIKLPQPQHF. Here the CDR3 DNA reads TGTGCCAGCAGCTTAGGATCCGGGACAGCCATAAAACTCCCCCAGCCCCAGCATTTT. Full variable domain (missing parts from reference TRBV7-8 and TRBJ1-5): GAGVSQSPRYKVAKRGQDVALRCDPISGHVSLFWYQQALGQGPEFLTYFQNEAQLDKSGLPSDRFFAERPEGSVSTLKIQRTQQEDSAVYLCASSLGSGTAIKLPQPQHFGDGTRLSIL.

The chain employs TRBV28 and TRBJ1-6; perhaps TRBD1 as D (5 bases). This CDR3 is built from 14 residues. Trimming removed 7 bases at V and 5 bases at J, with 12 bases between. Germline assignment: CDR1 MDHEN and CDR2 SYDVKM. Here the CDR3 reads CASNEGRDNSPLHF. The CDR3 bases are TGTGCCAGCAATGAGGGGAGAGATAATTCACCCCTCCACTTT.

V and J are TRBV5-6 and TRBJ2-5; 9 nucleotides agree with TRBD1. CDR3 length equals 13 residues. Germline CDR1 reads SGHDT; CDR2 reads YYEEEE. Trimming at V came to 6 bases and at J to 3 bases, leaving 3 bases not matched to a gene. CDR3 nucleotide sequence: TGTGCCAGCACCGGGACAGGGAAAGAGACCCAGTACTTC. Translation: CASTGTGKETQYF.

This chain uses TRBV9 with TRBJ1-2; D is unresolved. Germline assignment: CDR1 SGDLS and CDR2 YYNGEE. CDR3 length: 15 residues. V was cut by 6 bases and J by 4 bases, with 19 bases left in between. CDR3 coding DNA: TGTGCCAGCACCCCCCTATCTAGGGCAGCCTATGGCTACACCTTC. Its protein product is CASTPLSRAAYGYTF.

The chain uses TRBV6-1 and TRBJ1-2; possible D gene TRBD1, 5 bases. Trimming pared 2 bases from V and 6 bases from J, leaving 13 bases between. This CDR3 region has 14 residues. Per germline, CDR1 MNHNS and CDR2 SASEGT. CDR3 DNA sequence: TGTGCCAGCAGTGAAAGGGGCAGGACGAATGGCTACACCTTC. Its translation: CASSERGRTNGYTF.

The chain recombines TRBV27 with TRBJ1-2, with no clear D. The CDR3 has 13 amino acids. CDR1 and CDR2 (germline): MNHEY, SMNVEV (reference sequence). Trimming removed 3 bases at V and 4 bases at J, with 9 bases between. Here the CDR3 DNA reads TGTGCCAGCAGTTTCAGCCAAACCTATGGCTACACCTTC. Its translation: CASSFSQTYGYTF.

CDR3: CSAVDGRKGYTEAFF. The CDR3 DNA sequence: TGCAGTGCCGTCGACGGCCGAAAGGGGTACACTGAAGCTTTCTTT. The rearrangement links TRBV20-1 to TRBJ1-1, with D possibly being TRBD1 (5 bases). V was cut by 6 bases and J by 3 bases, with 20 bases left in between. Germline V gene lookup returns CDR1 DFQATT and CDR2 SNEGSKA (reference sequence). This CDR3 is 15 amino acids long.

CDR3 residues: CAWSAGTVEGQPQHF. CDR3 DNA sequence: TGTGCCTGGAGTGCCGGGACAGTGGAAGGGCAGCCCCAGCATTTT. The V gene is TRBV30, the J gene TRBJ1-5; 7 bases map to TRBD1. The CDR3 is made up of 15 amino acids. V was clipped by 1 base and J by 7 bases; unmatched bases: 10. Per the germline V gene, CDR1 is GTSNPN and CDR2 is SVGIG (reference sequence).

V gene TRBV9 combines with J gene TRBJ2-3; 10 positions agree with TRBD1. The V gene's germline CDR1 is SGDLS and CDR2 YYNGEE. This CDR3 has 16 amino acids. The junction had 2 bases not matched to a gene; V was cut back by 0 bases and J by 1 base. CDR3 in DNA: TGTGCCAGCAGCGTAGATGGGACAGGGGGCACAGATACGCAGTATTTT. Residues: CASSVDGTGGTDTQYF.

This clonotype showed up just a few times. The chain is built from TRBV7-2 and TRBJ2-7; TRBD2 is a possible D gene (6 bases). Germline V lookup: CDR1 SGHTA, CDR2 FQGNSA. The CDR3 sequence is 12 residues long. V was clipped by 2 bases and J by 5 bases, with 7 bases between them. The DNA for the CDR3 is TGTGCCAGCAGCTTATTAGCGGACGAGCAGTACTTC. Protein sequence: CASSLLADEQYF. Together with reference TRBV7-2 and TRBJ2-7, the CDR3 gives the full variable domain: GAGVSQSPSNKVTEKGKDVELRCDPISGHTALYWYRQSLGQGLEFLIYFQGNSAPDKSGLPSDRFSAERTGGSVSTLTIQRTQQEDSAVYLCASSLLADEQYFGPGTRLTVT.